This paragraph reports one TCR beta chain. The sample belongs to a study of blood T cell repertoires in COVID-19. Background on the study: The study drew acute and convalescent COVID-19 samples from the United States, Italy and Spain. PBMCs, B-cell-depleted T cells, or T cells were the source of the cDNA or gDNA that made up the material.

Participants reported their clinical history, and cohort assignment relied on those reports. Here immunoSEQ multiplex PCR was the method, and the copy in TCRdb shows in-frame clones only, minus some. The profile shows some 130,000 clones, 84% of them singletons. CDR1 is MNHEY, CDR2 SVGAGI, per germline. Trimming stripped 2 bases from V and 5 bases from J, with 12 bases between. The CDR3 has 15 residues. Sequenced sample: PBMCs or T cells enriched from blood (not recorded which). V gene TRBV6-5 combines with J gene TRBJ2-2, with D perhaps matching TRBD2 (5 bases). The TCR comes from a man aged 40-49 years with acute COVID-19. This CDR3 is CASSYRSAGTGELFF. CDR3 sequence (DNA): TGTGCCAGCAGTTACCGGTCGGCGGGTACCGGGGAGCTGTTTTTT.